This section outlines one T cell receptor beta chain sequence together with its context. Its antigen is currently unknown. PCR was performed a second time for about 7 to 11 cycles using a sample-barcoded 5' primer and a J-beta primer mix. Each cDNA molecule received a tag from a template-switch adaptor that had 12 random nucleotides. TCRdb re-analysed the 5' RACE reads in MiXCR, keeping a single row per CDR3 protein. The profile shows 380,000 or so distinct CDR3 sequences, about 52% of them singletons. V lost 3 bases to trimming and J lost 6 bases; unmatched junction nucleotides: 10. CDR3 length: 17 residues. In germline, CDR1 is LGHNA, CDR2 YSLEER. The record originates from a study of blood T cells in healthy people across ages. Study outcomes and limitations: Unsorted PBMCs prevented conclusive naive versus antigen-experienced comparison. Investigators treated diversity estimates from one million T cells as underestimates. Versus aged donors, long-lived donors had higher diversity and more naive CD4+ cells.

The V and J genes are TRBV4-3 and TRBJ2-2, with 10 bases that match TRBD2. This receptor was obtained from a man between 60 and 75 years old in good health. Sequenced: blood. The CDR3 protein is CASSQHLLAGEAGELFF. CDR3 DNA sequence: TGCGCCAGCAGCCAGCACCTCCTAGCGGGAGAGGCCGGGGAGCTGTTTTTT.